This T cell receptor beta chain stems from a study of blood T cell repertoires in COVID-19. CDR3 length equals 12 residues. CDR1 is SGHAT, CDR2 FQNNGV, per germline. J lost 10 bases, V lost 5 bases, and 5 bases had no gene match. Assay: immunoSEQ multiplex PCR; the TCRdb copy retains only in-frame clones and omits some. The data contain some 170,000 clones, more than 65% of them singletons. V and J are TRBV11-2 and TRBJ1-1, with 9 bases aligning to TRBD1. Sequenced: PBMCs or T cells enriched from blood (not recorded which). The receptor comes from a man aged 45-65 years who had recovered from COVID-19. The CDR3 region has the DNA TGTGCCAGCAGCGGGACAGGGTTGATAGCTTTCTTT. Protein sequence: CASSGTGLIAFF.